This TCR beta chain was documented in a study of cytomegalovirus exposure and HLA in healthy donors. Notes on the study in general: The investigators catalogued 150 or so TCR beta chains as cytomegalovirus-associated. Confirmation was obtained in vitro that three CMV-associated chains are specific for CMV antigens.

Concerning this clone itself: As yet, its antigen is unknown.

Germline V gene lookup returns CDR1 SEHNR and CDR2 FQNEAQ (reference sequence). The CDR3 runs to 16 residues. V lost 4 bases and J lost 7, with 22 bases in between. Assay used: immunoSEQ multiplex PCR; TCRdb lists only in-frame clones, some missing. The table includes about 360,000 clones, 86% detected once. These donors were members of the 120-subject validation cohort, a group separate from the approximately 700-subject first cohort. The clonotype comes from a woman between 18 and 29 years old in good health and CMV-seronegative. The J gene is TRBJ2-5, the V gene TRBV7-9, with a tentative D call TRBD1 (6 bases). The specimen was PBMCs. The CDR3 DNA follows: TGTGCCAGCAGCTCGCACCCTAACAGGGAAGGGGGGACCCAGTACTTC. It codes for CASSSHPNREGGTQYF.